This T cell receptor (beta chain) comes out of a study of OX40 agonist ivuxolimab in advanced cancers. CDR3 length equals 13 residues. Germline V gene lookup returns CDR1 SGHVS and CDR2 FQNEAQ. V was cut by 0 bases and J by 5 bases, with 8 bases left in between. Assay: immunoSEQ multiplex PCR; the TCRdb copy retains only in-frame clones and omits some. The sample consists of some 30,000 clones, around nine tenths of them appearing once. This receptor was taken from an adult with an advanced solid tumor such as melanoma, head and neck, liver or kidney cancer. Sequencing used CD4+ or CD8+ T cells sorted from blood, obtained in a trial of the OX40 agonist ivuxolimab. The gene calls are TRBV7-8 and TRBJ2-7; possible D gene TRBD1, 5 bases. The CDR3 coding sequence is TGTGCCAGCAGCTTAGCGGGGCTAAACGAGCAGTACTTC. Protein sequence: CASSLAGLNEQYF.